A selection of T cell receptor beta chains follows, all from one sample in a study of T cell responses to AZD1222 COVID-19 vaccine. Using immunoSEQ multiplex PCR, the repertoire was profiled, and TCRdb retains in-frame clones only, with some absent. The profile shows 120,000 to 150,000 clones, 89% of them singletons. Sequenced here: peripheral blood, sampled 28 days after the second AZD1222 dose. These receptors came from an adult who received the AZD1222 COVID-19 vaccine. Both conserved end residues are part of each CDR3. D genes are given only for firm matches. Not every row has a clone size; where given, it reads once, few, many or a size class.

TGTGCCAGCAGTTACTCAAGAACAGACGCTGGAAACACCATATATTTT | CASSYSRTDAGNTIYF | NA | TRBJ1-3 | TRBV6-2/TRBV6-3 | NA
TGTGCCTGGAGTGTAATAACAGATACGCAGTATTTT | CAWSVITDTQYF | NA | TRBJ2-3 | TRBV30 | NA
TGTGCCAGCAGCGTACGGACAGGGACCCTGGGGACCGGGGAGCTGTTTTTT | CASSVRTGTLGTGELFF | NA | TRBJ2-2 | TRBV9 | TRBD1
TGTGCCTGGAGGGGTGGCTACACCTTC | CAWRGGYTF | NA | TRBJ1-2 | TRBV30 | NA
TGTGCCAGCAGCGCAGGACTAGCGGGGTACGAGCAGTACTTC | CASSAGLAGYEQYF | NA | TRBJ2-7 | TRBV7-2 | TRBD2
TGTGCCAGCAGGGTGACAGGGAGGGAGAACACCATATATTTT | CASRVTGRENTIYF | few | TRBJ1-3 | TRBV28 | TRBD1
TGTGCCAGCAGCACGTGGGACACTGAAGCTTTCTTT | CASSTWDTEAFF | NA | TRBJ1-1 | TRBV5-5 | NA
TGTGCCAGCAGCAGTGCTCCACAGTACGAGCAGTACTTC | CASSSAPQYEQYF | NA | TRBJ2-7 | TRBV11-3 | NA
TGTGCCAGCAGCCGGACCGGGACGGAGAATTCACCCCTCCACTTT | CASSRTGTENSPLHF | NA | TRBJ1-6 | TRBV7-9 | NA
TGTGCCAGCTCACTTTCCGGGACAGGGGGAGCGGATGAAGCTTTCTTT | CASSLSGTGGADEAFF | NA | TRBJ1-1 | TRBV18 | TRBD1
TGTGCCAGCAGTCCAAATCAGCCCCAGCATTTT | CASSPNQPQHF | NA | TRBJ1-5 | TRBV28 | NA
TGTGCCAGTGGGGGGCTGGGCACTGAAGCTTTCTTT | CASGGLGTEAFF | once | TRBJ1-1 | TRBV19 | NA
TGCGCCAGCAGCTCCCCCGGCCGATTGGGGACCTACGAGCAGTACTTC | CASSSPGRLGTYEQYF | NA | TRBJ2-7 | TRBV5-1 | NA
TGTGCCAGGCGGGACAGGGGGCGCCGGGACACTGAAGCTTTCTTT | CARRDRGRRDTEAFF | NA | TRBJ1-1 | TRBV19 | TRBD1
TGTGCCAGCAGCTTCAGACTAGCGGGAGGGATCGAGACCCAGTACTTC | CASSFRLAGGIETQYF | NA | TRBJ2-5 | TRBV5-6 | TRBD2
TGCGCCAGCAGCCAAGGTGACAGAAGCCCCCAAGAGACCCAGTACTTC | CASSQGDRSPQETQYF | NA | TRBJ2-5 | TRBV4-1 | NA
TGTGCCAGCAGCTTAGTTATGGGGCCTGGAAACACCATATATTTT | CASSLVMGPGNTIYF | NA | TRBJ1-3 | TRBV7-2 | NA
TGTGCCAGCAGCAATTTACGATCCGGGACGGAGTCCTACGAGCAGTACTTC | CASSNLRSGTESYEQYF | NA | TRBJ2-7 | TRBV11-2 | NA
TGTGCCAGCAGTCCGTTGAGCGGGACAGGGGCTAGTCAGCCCCAGCATTTT | CASSPLSGTGASQPQHF | NA | TRBJ1-5 | TRBV2 | TRBD1
TGTGCCTCAGCCGGGAGCGCTTACAATGAGCAGTTCTTC | CASAGSAYNEQFF | NA | TRBJ2-1 | TRBV5-6 | NA
TGTGCCAGCAGGGGGACAGGACGACCCTACGAGCAGTACTTC | CASRGTGRPYEQYF | NA | TRBJ2-7 | TRBV28 | TRBD1
TGTGCCAGCAACCAGGGGTATAATTCACCCCTCCACTTT | CASNQGYNSPLHF | NA | TRBJ1-6 | TRBV27 | NA
TGTGCCAGCGGGATATCCGGAAATGAGCAGTTCTTC | CASGISGNEQFF | NA | TRBJ2-1 | TRBV19 | NA
TGTGCCAGCTCACCATCGGACGGTTACACTGAAGCTTTCTTT | CASSPSDGYTEAFF | NA | TRBJ1-1 | TRBV18 | NA
TGTGCCAGCAGTCCGGGGTGGGGGACTAGCGGGAGAGTTAATTTT | CASSPGWGTSGRVNF | NA | TRBJ2-3 | TRBV27 | TRBD2
TGTGCCAGCAGCTTAGCGCAGCTTATTCGACGGATGAACACTGAAGCTTTCTTT | CASSLAQLIRRMNTEAFF | NA | TRBJ1-1 | TRBV7-6 | NA
TGTGCCAGCAGAAGAGGTACTGTCTCTGGAAACACCATATATTTT | CASRRGTVSGNTIYF | NA | TRBJ1-3 | TRBV6-5 | NA
TGTGCCAGCAGCTTAGGGGGGGACCCGGATCCTTACGAGCAGTACTTC | CASSLGGDPDPYEQYF | NA | TRBJ2-7 | TRBV7-2 | NA
TGTGCCAGCAGCCGGCGGGGACGTTTTGATCAGCCCCAGCATTTT | CASSRRGRFDQPQHF | NA | TRBJ1-5 | TRBV5-8 | NA
TGTGCCAGCAGCTCGGGACCATGGCATACGCAGTATTTT | CASSSGPWHTQYF | NA | TRBJ2-3 | TRBV11-3 | NA
TGTGCCAGCAGTACAAAGGAGACCCAGTACTTC | CASSTKETQYF | NA | TRBJ2-5 | TRBV6-5 | NA
TGTGCCAGCAGTTTATTCCAATGGGGCGGGAACTACTGGGGCACAGATACGCAGTATTTT | CASSLFQWGGNYWGTDTQYF | NA | TRBJ2-3 | TRBV28 | NA
TGCGCCAGCAGCCCAGGACAGGGGACGGAATACGAGCAGTACTTC | CASSPGQGTEYEQYF | NA | TRBJ2-7 | TRBV4-1 | TRBD1
TGTGCCAGCAGCCAGTCCGAGACAGGGAACTATGGCTACACCTTC | CASSQSETGNYGYTF | NA | TRBJ1-2 | TRBV3-1/TRBV3-2 | TRBD1
TGTGCCAGCAGTTCCCCCGGGGAAAGGGGTCCTCAGCCCCAGCATTTT | CASSSPGERGPQPQHF | NA | TRBJ1-5 | TRBV28 | NA
TGTGCCAGCAGCCTAACTAGGAATGAGCAGTTCTTC | CASSLTRNEQFF | NA | TRBJ2-1 | TRBV14 | NA
TGTGCCAGCAGCGAGACCTTCGGGGAGCTGTTTTTT | CASSETFGELFF | NA | TRBJ2-2 | TRBV9 | NA
TGTGCTAGTGGCCCAGGGAAATATGGCTACACCTTC | CASGPGKYGYTF | NA | TRBJ1-2 | TRBV12-5 | NA
TGCGCCAGCAGCTTAAGACCGGGACAGGGGCCACTTACGGCCAATGAGCAGTTCTTC | CASSLRPGQGPLTANEQFF | NA | TRBJ2-1 | TRBV5-1 | TRBD1
TGTGCCGGTAGCGGGAGGCCCTACAATGAGCAGTTCTTC | CAGSGRPYNEQFF | NA | TRBJ2-1 | TRBV30 | TRBD2
TGTGCCACCAGGGCGGGAGGAAGGAATGAGCAGTTCTTC | CATRAGGRNEQFF | NA | TRBJ2-1 | TRBV24-1 | TRBD2
TGTGCCAGCAGTTTAGTGGCTAAAGAGACCCAGTACTTC | CASSLVAKETQYF | NA | TRBJ2-5 | TRBV12-3/TRBV12-4 | NA
TGTGCCGGCACCGGGACAAAAGATTCACCCCTCCACTTT | CAGTGTKDSPLHF | NA | TRBJ1-6 | TRBV6-5 | NA
TGTGCCAGCAGCTTAGAGATTGCCTACGAGCAGTACTTC | CASSLEIAYEQYF | NA | TRBJ2-7 | TRBV7-2 | NA
TGTGCCAGCAGTTACGCACCTACCGGGGATACGCAGTATTTT | CASSYAPTGDTQYF | NA | TRBJ2-3 | TRBV6-2/TRBV6-3 | NA
TGTGCCAGCAGTTTAAGCGCAGGGGAGAAGCAGTACTTC | CASSLSAGEKQYF | NA | TRBJ2-7 | TRBV12-3/TRBV12-4 | NA
TGTGCCACCAGTGACCAGGGGCAGGGTTACAACTCTGGGGCCAACGTCCTGACTTTC | CATSDQGQGYNSGANVLTF | NA | TRBJ2-6 | TRBV24-1 | NA
TGTGCCAGTAGTGGACCAGGGGCGAATGAGCAGTTCTTC | CASSGPGANEQFF | NA | TRBJ2-1 | TRBV19 | NA
TGTGCCAGCAGCAAAGGGACTAGCGGGAGCTCCTCCTACAATGAGCAGTTCTTC | CASSKGTSGSSSYNEQFF | once | TRBJ2-1 | TRBV21-1 | NA
TGCGCCAGCAGCTTGGGGAGGCCCCCCGAGACCCAGTACTTC | CASSLGRPPETQYF | NA | TRBJ2-5 | TRBV5-1 | NA